The sequence of this TCR beta chain was determined in a study of early T cells in non-severe SARS-CoV-2 infection. Background on the study: From unsorted whole blood, bulk RNA was sequenced, and the chains remained unpaired. Study-level points and caveats: VDJdb-based matching was biased toward anti-spike CD8 responses and missed private and CD4 specificities.

From germline, CDR1 is KGHDR and CDR2 SFDVKD. The CDR3 loop spans 13 amino acids. V dropped 0 bases and J dropped 6 bases, with 6 bases sitting between them. Each cDNA molecule carried a unique molecular identifier. TCRdb re-derived calls from the 5' RACE reads in MiXCR, one entry per CDR3 protein. The data show some 25,000 distinct CDR3 sequences, with roughly 4.9% seen just once and about a tenth held by the top ten. Comments on this clonotype: Its antigen is not known.

This rearrangement joins TRBV24-1 to TRBJ2-3, with D tentatively TRBD2 (5 bases). The origin of this receptor is an adult who was a healthcare worker with PCR-confirmed SARS-CoV-2 infection or an uninfected control (not recorded which). The sample was whole blood. CDR3 protein: CATSDLSGDTQYF. CDR3 coding DNA: TGTGCCACCAGTGATTTGAGCGGCGATACGCAGTATTTT.